The TCR beta chain described here comes from a study of T-cell memory formation after mild COVID-19. Whole-study context: Largely donor-specific sequence clusters came from two donors.

TCRalpha and TCRbeta libraries used 5'RACE with constant-segment primers and UMIs. TCRdb ran MiXCR on the 5' RACE reads and lists one entry per CDR3 protein. The sample holds 450,000 or so distinct CDR3 sequences, more than 20% seen once. There are 13 residues in the CDR3. The germline V gene has CDR1 LNHDA and CDR2 SQIVND (reference sequence). Trimming removed 3 bases from V and 5 bases from J, with 10 bases in between. Study observations and caveats: Clones which contracted sat mainly in CM and EM if CD4+, and in EMRA if CD8+. Prior to infection, memory already included some responding clones, suggesting cross-reactive memory joined.

In regard to this clonotype: The target antigen is unknown.

The J gene is TRBJ1-1, the V gene TRBV19; TRBD1 might be the D (5 bases). Sequencing input: PBMCs or a T cell subset sorted from them (not recorded which). The sequence was obtained from an adult woman who had mild COVID-19 (a few samples of this study predate the infection). Cell type and time point are not known. The CDR3 region has the DNA TGTGCCAGTAGTATGTACCGGGGGACTGAAGCTTTCTTT. Its translation is CASSMYRGTEAFF.